The 13 T cell receptor beta chains below were found in one sample sequenced in a study of blood T cell repertoires in COVID-19. Some clones are missing from TCRdb's copy, which holds only in-frame ones; the method was immunoSEQ multiplex PCR. The repertoire holds about 210,000 clones, with roughly 86% as singletons. Sequencing was done on a sample of peripheral blood. These receptors came from a woman aged 40 to 50 with acute or convalescent COVID-19.

The genes are TRBV7-9 and TRBJ2-1; TRBD1 matches 9 bases. Germline V lookup: CDR1 SEHNR, CDR2 FQNEAQ (reference sequence). CDR3 size: 15 residues. Trimming took 4 bases from V and 6 from J; bases not matched to a gene: 7. The CDR3 loop is CASSSPGQGGNEQFF. The CDR3 nucleotides are TGTGCCAGCAGCTCACCGGGACAGGGAGGCAATGAGCAGTTCTTC. Drawing the rest from reference TRBV7-9 and TRBJ2-1, the complete variable domain is DTGVSQNPRHKITKRGQNVTFRCDPISEHNRLYWYRQTLGQGPEFLTYFQNEAQLEKSRLLSDRFSAERPKGSFSTLEIQRTEQGDSAMYLCASSSPGQGGNEQFFGPGTRLTVL.

This clone was seen just once. The rearrangement links TRBV18 to TRBJ2-2; TRBD1 is a possible D gene (5 bases). Germline assignment: CDR1 KGHSH and CDR2 LQKENI. Trimming cost V 1 base and J 4 bases, with 22 bases left between them. CDR3 length: 19 amino acids. CDR3 sequence (DNA): TGTGCCAGCTCACCACGATCAGGGCCCTCGATAAGATTCACCGGGGAGCTGTTTTTT. It encodes CASSPRSGPSIRFTGELFF. Supplemented by reference TRBV18 and TRBJ2-2, the full variable domain reads NAGVMQNPRHLVRRRGQEARLRCSPMKGHSHVYWYRQLPEEGLKFMVYLQKENIIDESGMPKERFSAEFPKEGPSILRIQQVVRGDSAAYFCASSPRSGPSIRFTGELFFGEGSRLTVL.

The V and J genes are TRBV7-2 and TRBJ2-1; 9 nucleotides line up with TRBD1. Per germline, CDR1 SGHTA and CDR2 FQGNSA. This CDR3 spans 17 amino acids. V was pared by 3 bases and J by 7 bases, with 13 bases of the junction left unmatched. Here the CDR3 reads CASSLSTRDRVKNEQFF. In DNA, the CDR3 is TGTGCCAGCAGCTTGAGTACCCGGGACAGGGTTAAAAATGAGCAGTTCTTC.

The CDR3 DNA is TGTGCCAGCAGTCAGACTAGCGGGGGGGCCTTGCAGATAATTCAGTACTTC. Translated: CASSQTSGGALQIIQYF. This chain joins TRBV6-6 and TRBJ2-4, with 14 bases that match TRBD2. The trim removed 5 bases at V and 10 bases at J, leaving 13 bases unmatched. CDR3 length: 17 amino acids. CDR1 is MNHNY, CDR2 SVGAGI, per germline (reference sequence).

The chain employs TRBV15 and TRBJ1-2; D is perhaps TRBD1 (5 bases). Germline CDR1 LNHNV, CDR2 YYDKDF (reference sequence). CDR3 length: 18 amino acids. With 1 base removed from V and 0 bases from J, the gap between germline ends came to 18 bases. Written as DNA, the CDR3 is TGTGCCACCAGCAGAGGGGCGGGCGGGGGTCGGCCTAACTATGGCTACACCTTC. It translates to CATSRGAGGGRPNYGYTF.

CDR3 DNA sequence: TGCAGCGTGGGGCATATGATAGGGGCCGCCGGAGGGTTCTTT. Its protein is CSVGHMIGAAGGFF. The chain has TRBV29-1 and TRBJ1-1, with D perhaps matching TRBD1 (5 bases). V lost 6 bases and J 14 bases, leaving 28 bases between the germline ends. CDR3 length equals 14 residues. Germline CDR1 reads SQVTM; CDR2 reads ANQGSEA.

This clone was observed a few times. The rearrangement joins TRBV27 to TRBJ1-2, with a tentative D call TRBD1 (5 bases). The germline V gene encodes CDR1 MNHEY and CDR2 SMNVEV (reference sequence). CDR3 length: 12 amino acids. V lost 6 bases to trimming and J lost 5 bases, with 10 bases between them. This chain's CDR3 is CASSGGYYGYTF. CDR3 in DNA: TGTGCCAGCAGCGGGGGGTATTATGGCTACACCTTC.

The V gene is TRBV5-1, the J gene TRBJ2-3, with TRBD1 matching 8 bases. V shed 4 bases, J shed 0 bases, and the junction held 4 bases outside the gene matches. The CDR3 runs to 15 residues. Germline V lookup: CDR1 SGHRS, CDR2 YFSETQ. CDR3: CASSRGQGSTDTQYF. DNA of the CDR3: TGCGCCAGCAGCCGTGGACAGGGTAGCACAGATACGCAGTATTTT.

The V gene is TRBV10-3, the J gene TRBJ1-3; D possibly corresponds to TRBD1 (6 bases). Trimming pared 10 bases from V and 0 bases from J, leaving 22 bases between. Germline V gene sequence: CDR1 ENHRY, CDR2 SYGVKD. The CDR3 totals 17 residues. The CDR3 DNA sequence: TGTGCCACCGAGGGACATCAGGATCCGAGCTCTGGAAACACCATATATTTT. Its translation: CATEGHQDPSSGNTIYF.

This sequence joins TRBV6-6 and TRBJ1-2, with D unclear. In germline, CDR1 is MNHNY, CDR2 SVGAGI (reference sequence). Trimming shortened V by 6 bases and J by 2 bases, and 7 bases separated the two germline ends. The CDR3 contains 12 residues. The CDR3 loop reads CASRPGNYGYTF. CDR3 DNA: TGTGCCAGCAGACCCGGGAACTATGGCTACACCTTC.

CDR3 residues: CASSLGSAARYEQYF. The CDR3 coding sequence is TGTGCCAGCAGCTTAGGCTCGGCGGCCCGCTACGAGCAGTACTTC. V and J are TRBV7-9 and TRBJ2-7; the D is unclear. Trimming cost V 1 base and J 3 bases, with 13 bases left between them. Germline V CDR1 and CDR2: SEHNR, FQNEAQ (reference sequence). The CDR3 has 15 amino acids.

The chain links TRBV19 to TRBJ2-1, with D possibly matching TRBD1 (6 bases). Germline CDR1 LNHDA, CDR2 SQIVND (reference sequence). Trimming removed 0 bases at V and 6 bases at J, with 12 bases between. CDR3 length: 15 residues. In nucleotides, the CDR3 is TGTGCCAGTAGTATAGAAGGCTCCAGGGGCAATGAGCAGTTCTTC. Amino acids: CASSIEGSRGNEQFF.

This clone came up once. J is TRBJ2-3 and V is TRBV3-1 (or the pseudogene TRBV3-2); TRBD2 agrees at 10 bases. V was clipped by 2 bases and J by 4 bases; unmatched bases: 9. The CDR3 is 17 residues long. Per germline, CDR1 LGHDT and CDR2 YNNKEL (reference sequence). The CDR3 nucleotides read TGTGCCAGCAGCCAACCGCTCCCGGGACTAGCGTCAGATACGCAGTATTTT. It codes for CASSQPLPGLASDTQYF.